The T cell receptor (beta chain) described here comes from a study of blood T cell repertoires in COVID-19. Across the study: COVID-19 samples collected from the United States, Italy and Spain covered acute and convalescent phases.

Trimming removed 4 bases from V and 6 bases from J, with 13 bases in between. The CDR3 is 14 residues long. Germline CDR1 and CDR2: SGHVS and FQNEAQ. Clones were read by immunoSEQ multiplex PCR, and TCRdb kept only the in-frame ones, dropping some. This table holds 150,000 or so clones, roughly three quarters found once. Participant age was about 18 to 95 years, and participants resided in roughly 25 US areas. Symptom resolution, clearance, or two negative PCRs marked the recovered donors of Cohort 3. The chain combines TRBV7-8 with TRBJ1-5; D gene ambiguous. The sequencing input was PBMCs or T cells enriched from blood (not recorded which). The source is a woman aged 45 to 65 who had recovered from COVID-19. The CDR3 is CASSSYLQVQPQHF. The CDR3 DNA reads TGTGCCAGCAGCTCTTACCTTCAGGTTCAGCCCCAGCATTTT.